The entry that follows covers one T cell receptor (beta chain) sequence. What antigen it recognizes has not been identified. There are no base qualities to consult, and no much larger clone falls within one base. The germline V gene specifies SGHNT as CDR1 and YENEEA as CDR2. From the cysteine through the phenylalanine, the CDR3 covers 15 amino acids. Only the CDR3 region is kept as DNA, spanning 45 bases read in frame from base 1. V is clipped by 0 bases and J by 0 bases, and the sequence between their germline boundaries is 8 bases long. The record originates from a study of technical replicates of blood from a few donors (dated by TCRdb to 2016 to 2017). The library was obtained by the immunoSEQ multiplex PCR assay. TCRdb obtained this table from immuneACCESS and retained in-frame rearrangements with V and J assigned. These tables miss some clones; where compared with another copy, unresolved V genes account for less than half of the shortfall, and the remainder is unexplained. The sample table contains 60,000 to 80,000 clones; only one count was recorded for around nine tenths of them. About 0.4% of the sample rests with the top ten.

Rearrangement joined TRBV11-3 to TRBJ1-1, with no confidently assigned D gene. Material for sequencing was T cells isolated from PBMCs. This receptor was obtained from a human donor in good health. The DNA is as follows: TGTGCCAGCAGCTTAGATCAGGTCATGAACACTGAAGCTTTCTTT. It encodes CASSLDQVMNTEAFF.